The present entry profiles one TCR beta chain with its context. Antigen unknown. The time point: patch test 2, 6 weeks after DPC sensitization. Treatment indicated: therapeutic diphenylcyclopropenone sensitization with weekly scalp DPC. Total RNA extraction was carried out from unfractionated whole blood. The study enrolled 18 to 70-year-old alopecia patients suitable for DPC. TCRdb re-derived calls from the RACE reads in MiXCR, one entry per CDR3 protein. This table holds 35,000 to 45,000 distinct CDR3 sequences, approximately 9.5% found once. The germline gives CDR1 MDHEN, CDR2 SYDVKM. V lost 2 bases, J lost 6 bases, and 2 bases lay in between. The CDR3 runs 11 residues. This record comes from a study of human T cells and chemical hapten exposure. Overall study: Patients had diphenylcyclopropenone applied to the scalp weekly throughout the approximately 22-week study.

Findings of the study overall: Having alopecia, donors may respond immunologically unlike healthy people.

The sequencing here drew on whole blood, taken in connection with sensitization to the hapten diphenylcyclopropenone (DPC). This TCR was recovered from a woman in her twenties or thirties with alopecia areata. Some clones in this sample may be carry-over from other donors' samples. V and J are TRBV28 and TRBJ2-4, with D uncertain. The CDR3 is CASSLGNIQYF. CDR3 sequence (DNA): TGTGCCAGCAGTTTAGGAAACATTCAGTACTTC.